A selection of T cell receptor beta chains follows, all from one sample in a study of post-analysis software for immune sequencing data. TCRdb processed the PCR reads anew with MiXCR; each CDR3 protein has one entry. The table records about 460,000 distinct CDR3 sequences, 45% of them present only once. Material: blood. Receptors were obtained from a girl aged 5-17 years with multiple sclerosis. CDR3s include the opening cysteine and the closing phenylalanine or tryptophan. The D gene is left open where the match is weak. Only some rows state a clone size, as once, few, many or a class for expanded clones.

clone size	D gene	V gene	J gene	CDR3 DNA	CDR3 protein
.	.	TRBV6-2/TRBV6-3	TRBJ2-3	TGTGCCAGCAGTTACTCGGGGGAGAGGAGCACAGATACGCAGTATTTT	CASSYSGERSTDTQYF
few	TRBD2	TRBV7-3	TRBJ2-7	TGTGCCAGCAGCGCGACTAGCAGTACCTACGAGCAGTACTTC	CASSATSSTYEQYF
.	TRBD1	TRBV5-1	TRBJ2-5	TGCGCCAGCGGACAGGGAAGGGGCCAAGAGACCCAGTACTTC	CASGQGRGQETQYF
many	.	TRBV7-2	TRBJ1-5	TGTGCCAGCAGCTTAGAACCCGCCAGGGAACGACAGCCCCAGCATTTT	CASSLEPARERQPQHF
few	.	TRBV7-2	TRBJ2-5	TGTGCCAGCAGCCCCAGTGTGGGTGAGCAGTACTTC	CASSPSVGEQYF
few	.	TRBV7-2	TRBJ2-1	TGTGCCAGCAGCTTAGAGACTGCCAAGCAGTTCTTC	CASSLETAKQFF
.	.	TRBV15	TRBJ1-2	TGTGCCACCAGCAGAGATTTCGGAGGAGGAGACTACACCTTC	CATSRDFGGGDYTF
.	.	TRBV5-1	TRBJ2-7	TGCGCCAGCAGCTTGGCGGAAGTTTCCGAGCAGTACTTC	CASSLAEVSEQYF
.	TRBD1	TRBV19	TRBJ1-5	TGTGCCAGTAGGAGTGGACAGGGCAGTCAGCCCCAGCATTTT	CASRSGQGSQPQHF
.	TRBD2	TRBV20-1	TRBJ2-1	TGCAGTGCTAGTAGACTAGCGGACTACAATGAGCAGTTCTTC	CSASRLADYNEQFF
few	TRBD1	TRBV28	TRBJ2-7	TGTGCCAGCAGCCTTCAACCGAGTCTCTGGCAGGGGGCTAACGAGCAGTACTTC	CASSLQPSLWQGANEQYF
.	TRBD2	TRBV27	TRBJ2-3	TGTGCCAGCAGTATTGGGGGGGCAGATACGCAGTATTTT	CASSIGGADTQYF
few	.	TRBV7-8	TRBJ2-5	TGTGCCAGCAGCCTCTCAGGTGGGCCGGAGACCCAGTACTTC	CASSLSGGPETQYF
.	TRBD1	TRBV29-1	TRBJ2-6	TGCAGCGCCGGGACAGGGGGCGTCGGGGCCAACGTCCTGACTTTC	CSAGTGGVGANVLTF
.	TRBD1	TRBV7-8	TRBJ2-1	TGTGCCAGCAGCCCCCAAAGGCAGGGGGCGGGTGATGAGCAGTTCTTC	CASSPQRQGAGDEQFF
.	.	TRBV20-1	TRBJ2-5	TGCAGTGCTAGAGATATTGGTAGCGCAGGGACCCAGTACTTC	CSARDIGSAGTQYF
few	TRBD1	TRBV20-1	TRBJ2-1	TGCAGTGCTAGGACAGGGGGCATCTTTAGCTCCTACAATGAGCAGTTCTTC	CSARTGGIFSSYNEQFF
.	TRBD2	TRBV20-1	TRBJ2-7	TGCAGTGCCGGACTAGCGGGAGGTTCGGGGTACGAGCAGTACTTC	CSAGLAGGSGYEQYF
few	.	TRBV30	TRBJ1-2	TGTGCCTGGACAGGATTGCGTGGCTACACCTTC	CAWTGLRGYTF
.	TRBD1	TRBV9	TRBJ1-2	TGTGCCAGCAGCGTAGACAGGGGGGAGGGTGGCTACACCTTC	CASSVDRGEGGYTF
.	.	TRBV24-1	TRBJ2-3	TGTGCCACCAGTGATTCACAGATCTATACGCAGTATTTT	CATSDSQIYTQYF
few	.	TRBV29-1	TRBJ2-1	TGCAGCGTTGAATTGACGGGAGTTCCCTACAATGAGCAGTTCTTC	CSVELTGVPYNEQFF
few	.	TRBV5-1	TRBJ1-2	TGCGCCAGCAGCCCCCCAGGGTACGGCTATGGCTACACCTTC	CASSPPGYGYGYTF
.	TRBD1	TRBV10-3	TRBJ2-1	TGTGCCAACGGGGGACAGGCAGACAATGAGCAGTTCTTC	CANGGQADNEQFF
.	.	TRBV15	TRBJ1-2	TGTGCCACCAGCAGAGAAGTGGGGACATCCTATGGCTACACCTTC	CATSREVGTSYGYTF
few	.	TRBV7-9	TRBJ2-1	TGTGCCAGCAGCTTACGGGCAGGTGGTGAGCAGTTCTTC	CASSLRAGGEQFF
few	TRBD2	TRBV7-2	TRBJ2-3	TGTGCCAGCAGCTTAGTGCCGCGCCGCGGGAGGGCCACAGATACGCAGTATTTT	CASSLVPRRGRATDTQYF
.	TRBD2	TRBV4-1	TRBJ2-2	TGCGCCAGCAGCCAAGACCGTAGCGGGAGGGCCTTTCACACCGGGGAGCTGTTTTTT	CASSQDRSGRAFHTGELFF
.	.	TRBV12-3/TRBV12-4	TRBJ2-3	TGTGCCAGCAGACCTAGAGTACGGGATACGCAGTATTTT	CASRPRVRDTQYF
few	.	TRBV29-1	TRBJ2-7	TGCAGCGCCCGTGCGCGCTTTGGCTACGAGCAGTACTTC	CSARARFGYEQYF
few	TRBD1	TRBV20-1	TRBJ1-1	TGCAGTGCTAGAGCACAGACAGGGAGGGCTTTCTTT	CSARAQTGRAFF
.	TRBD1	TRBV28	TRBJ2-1	TGTGCCAGCAGTGGACAGGGGGAAAAGGTCAAGAATGAGCAGTTCTTC	CASSGQGEKVKNEQFF
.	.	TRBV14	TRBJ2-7	TGTGCCAGCAGCCAAGGGTTCTCTTACTACGAGCAGTACTTC	CASSQGFSYYEQYF
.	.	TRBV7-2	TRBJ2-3	TGTGCCAGCAGCCTATCGGGCAGGGATTTAGATACGCAGTATTTT	CASSLSGRDLDTQYF
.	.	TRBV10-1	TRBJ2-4	TGCGCCAGCAATCTAGCGTTAGGCTTTGGAAACATTCAGTACTTC	CASNLALGFGNIQYF
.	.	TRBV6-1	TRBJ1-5	TGTGCCAGCAGTGTTTGGGACAAGTGGAGCAATCAGCCCCAGCATTTT	CASSVWDKWSNQPQHF
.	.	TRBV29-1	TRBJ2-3	TGCAGCGTTTGGAGCCTCGGCACAGATACGCAGTATTTT	CSVWSLGTDTQYF
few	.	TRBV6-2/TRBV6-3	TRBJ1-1	TGTGCCAGCAGACTATTGGGGACCGGGACACCCACTCGCCGGACTGAAGCTTTCTTT	CASRLLGTGTPTRRTEAFF
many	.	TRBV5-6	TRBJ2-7	TGTGCCAGCAGCCCCGGGACAACAGTCTACGAGCAGTACTTC	CASSPGTTVYEQYF
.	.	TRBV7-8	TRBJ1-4	TGTGCCAGCAGCTTTGGTCAGGGCGATGAAAAACGGTTTTTT	CASSFGQGDEKRFF
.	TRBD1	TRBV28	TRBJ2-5	TGTGCCAGCAGTTTTCCGACCGGGACAGGGGTGGGCGAGACCCAGTACTTC	CASSFPTGTGVGETQYF
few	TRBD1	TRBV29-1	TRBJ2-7	TGCAGCGTTGAAGCGAATGGGGCAGGGGGTGTGTACGAGCAGTACTTC	CSVEANGAGGVYEQYF
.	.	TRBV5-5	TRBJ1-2	TGTGCCAGCAGCTTGGGAACAGCTCCTAACTATGGCTACACCTTC	CASSLGTAPNYGYTF
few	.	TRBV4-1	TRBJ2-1	TGCGCCAGCAGCCAAGGAGCGGCCTTCTCCTACAATGAGCAGTTCTTC	CASSQGAAFSYNEQFF
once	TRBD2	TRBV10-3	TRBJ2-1	TGTGCCATCAGTGGCGCTAGCGGAAGCTCCTACAATGAGCAGTTCTTC	CAISGASGSSYNEQFF
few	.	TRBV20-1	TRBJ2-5	TGCAGTGCTAAGGACCCCCCCGGGACCCAGTACTTC	CSAKDPPGTQYF
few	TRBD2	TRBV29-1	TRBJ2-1	TGCAGCGTTGAGGGGACTAGCGGGAGCTCCTACAATGAGCAGTTCTTC	CSVEGTSGSSYNEQFF
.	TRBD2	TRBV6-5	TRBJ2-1	TGTGCCAGCATCGCCCTAGGACTAGCGGACTACAATGAGCAGTTCTTC	CASIALGLADYNEQFF
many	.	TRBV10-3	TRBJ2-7	TGTGCCATCAAGGGAACAGGAAATTACGAGCAGTACTTC	CAIKGTGNYEQYF
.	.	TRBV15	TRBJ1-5	TGTGCCACCAGCCGCCTTGGTCAGCCCCAGCATTTT	CATSRLGQPQHF
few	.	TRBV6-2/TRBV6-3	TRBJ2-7	TGTGCCAGCAGCTACCAAGGAGGGATAGGACACGAGCAGTACTTC	CASSYQGGIGHEQYF
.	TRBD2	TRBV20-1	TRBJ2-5	TGCAGTGCTAACACGGGACTAGTTTCCGAGACCCAGTACTTC	CSANTGLVSETQYF
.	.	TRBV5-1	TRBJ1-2	TGCGCCAGCAGCTTGTCTACAGAGACTAACTATGGCTACACCTTC	CASSLSTETNYGYTF